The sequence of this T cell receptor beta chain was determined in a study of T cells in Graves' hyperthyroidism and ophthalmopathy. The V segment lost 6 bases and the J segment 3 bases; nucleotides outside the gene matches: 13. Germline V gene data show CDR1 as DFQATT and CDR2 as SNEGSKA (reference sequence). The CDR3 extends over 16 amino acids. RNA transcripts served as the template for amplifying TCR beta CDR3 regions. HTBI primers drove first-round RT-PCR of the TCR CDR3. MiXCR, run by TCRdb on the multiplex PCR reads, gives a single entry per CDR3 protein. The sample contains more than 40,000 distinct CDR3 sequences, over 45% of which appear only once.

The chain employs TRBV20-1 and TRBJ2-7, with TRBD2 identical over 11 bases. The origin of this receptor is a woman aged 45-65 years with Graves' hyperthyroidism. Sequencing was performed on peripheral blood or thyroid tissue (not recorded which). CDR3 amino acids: CSASSGRGVLGYEQYF. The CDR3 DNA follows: TGCAGTGCAAGTAGCGGGAGGGGAGTACTGGGCTACGAGCAGTACTTC.